The T cell receptor beta chain described here comes from a study of cytomegalovirus exposure and HLA in healthy donors (dated 2017 in TCRdb). With regard to the full study: A later analysis indicated that the 100 to 150 validation repertoires were generated on the platform also employed for the roughly 730 repertoires of the first cohort. A separate validation cohort of about 110 different subjects was used in addition to the 666-subject first cohort. The study combined high-throughput TCR immunosequencing, statistical association of individual TCRs with disease status, and machine learning to predict cytomegalovirus infection status. The aim of the study was to test whether cataloging public T cell receptors could identify signatures of past pathogen exposure. The study at large found these results: Most TCR sequences were seen in very few donors, while some public TCRs were found in many individuals. In both the original and validation cohorts, the classifier was reported to diagnose cytomegalovirus status with high specificity and sensitivity. In the study, about 150 TCR beta chains were listed as associated with cytomegalovirus. In a later analysis, TCRs clustered in the first cohort were found to also tend to co-occur in the roughly 120 validation repertoires, with approximately 95% of cluster scores above 0. In vitro tests confirmed that a few of the cytomegalovirus-associated TCR beta chains recognize cytomegalovirus antigens. The validation cohort had no HLA typing available for a later analysis, so co-occurrence within that cohort was assessed over all 130 or so repertoires. The authors suggested that the approach could potentially be generalized to other disease states and immunological phenotypes.

Receptors were amplified or captured by the immunoSEQ multiplex PCR assay. Under the source paper's analysis protocol: A statistical classification framework was built for diagnosing cytomegalovirus status from the catalog of TCR beta chain sequences. What TCRdb holds here is the immuneACCESS table cut down to in-frame rearrangements. Part of the clones is not present; checked against another copy, under half of the missing clones reflect an unresolved V gene, and the others are unexplained. V, J and clone size reflect that table, while D and trimming were determined from the DNA. The sample table records 140,000 to 150,000 clones; 85% to 95% of these occur just once. The ten most abundant clones make up around 1.9% of the sample. Comments on this clone: The antigen it recognizes is unknown. Per-base qualities were not stored, and no clone one base away is much larger.

Per the germline V gene, SGHRS is the CDR1 and YFSETQ is the CDR2. V loses 4 bases, J loses 2 bases, and the germline ends lie 13 bases apart. From its cysteine to its phenylalanine, the CDR3 spans 14 amino acids. The retained sequence is limited to the CDR3, 42 bases, with the frame set at the first base. Donors formed part of the validation cohort, which comprised about 130 subjects and was distinct from the first cohort of fewer than 750 subjects. This TCR was recovered from a man between 18 and 29 years old in good health and CMV-seropositive. The sample consisted of PBMCs. The chain is assembled from TRBV5-1 and TRBJ2-7, with TRBD2 tentatively as D gene (8 bases match). The CDR3 is CASSREGQTYEQYF. In nucleotide form, the sequence is TGCGCCAGCAGCCGGGAGGGACAGACCTACGAGCAGTACTTC. Here the CDR3 is joined to the reference TRBV5-1 and TRBJ2-7 genes, and the full variable domain is: KAGVTQTPRYLIKTRGQQVTLSCSPISGHRSVSWYQQTPGQGLQFLFEYFSETQRNKGNFPGRFSGRQFSNSRSEMNVSTLELGDSALYLCASSREGQTYEQYFGPGTRLTVT.